This TCR beta chain is drawn from a study of cytomegalovirus exposure and HLA in healthy donors. The CDR3 spans 15 residues. With 3 bases clipped from V and 6 bases from J, the junction kept 8 bases outside the gene matches. Germline CDR1 is SGDLS and CDR2 is YYNGEE. The PCR used 60 Vbeta and 13 Jbeta primers. The repertoire was sequenced with immunoSEQ multiplex PCR; TCRdb's copy has only in-frame clones and lacks some. The repertoire consists of more than 150,000 clones, with roughly 87% occurring once and the leading ten covering roughly 0.2%. This clonotype originated in a girl younger than two in good health and CMV-seronegative. This sequence joins TRBV9 and TRBJ2-3, with 9 bases fitting TRBD2. Sample: PBMCs. DNA of the CDR3: TGTGCCAGCAGCGGGAGTTGGAGCGGGGGGGATACGCAGTATTTT. Its protein is CASSGSWSGGDTQYF.